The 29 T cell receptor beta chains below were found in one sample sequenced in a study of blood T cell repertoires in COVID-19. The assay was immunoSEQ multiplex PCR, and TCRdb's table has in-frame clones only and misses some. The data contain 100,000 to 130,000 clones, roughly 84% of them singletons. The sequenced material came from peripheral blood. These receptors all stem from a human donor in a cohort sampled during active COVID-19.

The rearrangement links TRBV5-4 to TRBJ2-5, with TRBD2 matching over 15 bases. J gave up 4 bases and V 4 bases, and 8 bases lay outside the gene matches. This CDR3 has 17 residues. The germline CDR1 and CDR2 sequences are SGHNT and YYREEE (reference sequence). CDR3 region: CASSPLGTSGRLETQYF. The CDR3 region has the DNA TGTGCCAGCAGCCCACTCGGGACTAGCGGGAGGCTAGAGACCCAGTACTTC. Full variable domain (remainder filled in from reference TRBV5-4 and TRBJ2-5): ETGVTQSPTHLIKTRGQQVTLRCSSQSGHNTVSWYQQALGQGPQFIFQYYREEENGRGNFPPRFSGLQFPNYSSELNVNALELDDSALYLCASSPLGTSGRLETQYFGPGTRLLVL.

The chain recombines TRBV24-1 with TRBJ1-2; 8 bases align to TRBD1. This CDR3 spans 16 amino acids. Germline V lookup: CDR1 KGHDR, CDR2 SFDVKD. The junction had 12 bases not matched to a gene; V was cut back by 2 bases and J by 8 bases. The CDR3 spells CATSDSTWQGALGYTF. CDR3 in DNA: TGTGCCACCAGTGATTCGACCTGGCAGGGGGCGCTGGGCTACACCTTC.

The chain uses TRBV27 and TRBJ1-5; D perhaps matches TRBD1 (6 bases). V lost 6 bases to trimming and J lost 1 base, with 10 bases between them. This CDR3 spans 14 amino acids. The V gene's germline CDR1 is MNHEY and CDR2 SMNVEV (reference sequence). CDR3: CASRRGGSNQPQHF. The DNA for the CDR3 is TGTGCCAGCAGGCGAGGGGGAAGCAATCAGCCCCAGCATTTT.

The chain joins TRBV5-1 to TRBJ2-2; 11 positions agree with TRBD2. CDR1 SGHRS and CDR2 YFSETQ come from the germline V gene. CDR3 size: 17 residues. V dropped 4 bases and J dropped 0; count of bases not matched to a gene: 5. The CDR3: CASSPSSGRPNTGELFF. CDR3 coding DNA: TGCGCCAGCAGCCCCTCTAGCGGGAGGCCGAACACCGGGGAGCTGTTTTTT. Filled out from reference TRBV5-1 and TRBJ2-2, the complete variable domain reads KAGVTQTPRYLIKTRGQQVTLSCSPISGHRSVSWYQQTPGQGLQFLFEYFSETQRNKGNFPGRFSGRQFSNSRSEMNVSTLELGDSALYLCASSPSSGRPNTGELFFGEGSRLTVL.

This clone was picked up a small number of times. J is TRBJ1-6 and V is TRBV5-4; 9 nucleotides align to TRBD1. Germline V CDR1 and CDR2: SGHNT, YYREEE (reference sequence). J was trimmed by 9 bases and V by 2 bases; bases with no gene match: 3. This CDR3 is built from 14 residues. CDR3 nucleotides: TGTGCCAGCAGCTTCGACAGGGGGGGTTCACCCCTCCACTTT. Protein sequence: CASSFDRGGSPLHF.

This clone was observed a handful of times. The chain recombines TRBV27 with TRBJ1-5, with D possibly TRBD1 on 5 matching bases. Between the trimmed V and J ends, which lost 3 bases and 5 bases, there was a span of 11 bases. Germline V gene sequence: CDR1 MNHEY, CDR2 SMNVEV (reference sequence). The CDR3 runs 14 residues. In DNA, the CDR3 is TGTGCCAGCAGTTTGCGGTGGGGGGATCAGCCCCAGCATTTT. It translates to CASSLRWGDQPQHF.

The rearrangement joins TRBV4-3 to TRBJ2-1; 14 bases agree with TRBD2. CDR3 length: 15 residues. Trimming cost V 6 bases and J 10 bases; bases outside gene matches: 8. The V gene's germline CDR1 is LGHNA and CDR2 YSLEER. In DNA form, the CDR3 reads TGCGCCAGCAGACTAGGGACTAGCGGGAGTTTAGAGCAGTTCTTC. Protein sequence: CASRLGTSGSLEQFF.

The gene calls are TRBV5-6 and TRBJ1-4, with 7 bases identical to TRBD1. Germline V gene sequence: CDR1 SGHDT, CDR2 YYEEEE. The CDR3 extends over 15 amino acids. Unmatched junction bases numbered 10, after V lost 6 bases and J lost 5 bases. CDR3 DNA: TGTGCCAGCACCTCGGCGGGACAGAGGAATGAAAAACTGTTTTTT. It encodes CASTSAGQRNEKLFF.

The CDR3 nucleotides read TGTGCCAGCAGCTTAGGAGGTAATACCTACGAGCAGTACTTC. Translation: CASSLGGNTYEQYF. The chain joins TRBV11-1 to TRBJ2-7; D is undetermined. The V end lost 1 base, the J end lost 2 bases, and 9 bases lay between the germline ends. Germline V gene data show CDR1 as SGHAT and CDR2 as FQDESV (reference sequence). There are 14 residues in the CDR3.

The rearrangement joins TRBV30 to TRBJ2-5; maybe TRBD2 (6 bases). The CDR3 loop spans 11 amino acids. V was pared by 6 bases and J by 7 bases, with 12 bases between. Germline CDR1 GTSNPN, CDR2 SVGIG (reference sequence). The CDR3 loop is CACDPEGTQYF. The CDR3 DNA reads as TGTGCCTGCGACCCGGAGGGGACCCAGTACTTC.

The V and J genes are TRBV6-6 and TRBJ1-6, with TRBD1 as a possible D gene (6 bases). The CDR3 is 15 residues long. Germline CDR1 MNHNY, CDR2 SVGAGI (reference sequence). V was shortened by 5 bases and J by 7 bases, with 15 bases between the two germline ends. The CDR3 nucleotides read TGTGCCAGCAGTATCCCCGTCCAGGGGAATTCACCCCTCCACTTT. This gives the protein CASSIPVQGNSPLHF.

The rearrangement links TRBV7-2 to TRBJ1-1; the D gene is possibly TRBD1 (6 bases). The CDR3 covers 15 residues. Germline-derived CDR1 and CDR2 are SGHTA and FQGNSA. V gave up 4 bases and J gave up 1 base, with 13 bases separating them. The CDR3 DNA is TGTGCCAGCAGCTACCAACAGGGACAGAACACTGAAGCTTTCTTT. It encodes CASSYQQGQNTEAFF.

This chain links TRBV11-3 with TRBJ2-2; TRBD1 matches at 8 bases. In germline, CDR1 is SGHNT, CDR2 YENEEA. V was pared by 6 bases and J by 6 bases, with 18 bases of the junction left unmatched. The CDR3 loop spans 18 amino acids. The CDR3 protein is CASRNKYLTGVRSGELFF. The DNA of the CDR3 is TGTGCCAGCAGGAACAAATACCTGACAGGGGTTCGGTCCGGGGAGCTGTTTTTT.

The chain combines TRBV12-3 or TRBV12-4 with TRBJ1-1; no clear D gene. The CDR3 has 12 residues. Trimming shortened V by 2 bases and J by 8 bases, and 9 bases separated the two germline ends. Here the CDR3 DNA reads TGTGCCAGCAGTTTAATCGGCAGGGAAGCTTTCTTT. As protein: CASSLIGREAFF.

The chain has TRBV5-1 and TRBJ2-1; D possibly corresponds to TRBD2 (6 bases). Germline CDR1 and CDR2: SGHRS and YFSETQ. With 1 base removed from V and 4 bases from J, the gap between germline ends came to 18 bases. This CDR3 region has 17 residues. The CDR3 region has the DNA TGCGCCAGCAGCTTGCATTGGACTAATACCTATTACAATGAGCAGTTCTTC. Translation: CASSLHWTNTYYNEQFF.

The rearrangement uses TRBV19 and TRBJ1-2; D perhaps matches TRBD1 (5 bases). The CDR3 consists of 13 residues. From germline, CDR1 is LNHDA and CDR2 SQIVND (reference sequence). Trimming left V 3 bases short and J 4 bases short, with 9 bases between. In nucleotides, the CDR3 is TGTGCCAGTAGTATCCGGGGGTTCTATGGCTACACCTTC. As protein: CASSIRGFYGYTF. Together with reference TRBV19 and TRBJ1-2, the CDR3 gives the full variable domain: DGGITQSPKYLFRKEGQNVTLSCEQNLNHDAMYWYRQDPGQGLRLIYYSQIVNDFQKGDIAEGYSVSREKKESFPLTVTSAQKNPTAFYLCASSIRGFYGYTFGSGTRLTVV.

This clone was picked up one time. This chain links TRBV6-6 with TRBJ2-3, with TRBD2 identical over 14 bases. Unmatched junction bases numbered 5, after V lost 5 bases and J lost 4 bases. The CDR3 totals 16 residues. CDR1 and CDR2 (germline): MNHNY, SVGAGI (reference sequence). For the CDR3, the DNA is TGTGCCAGCAGTCGAGGGACTAGCGGGAGCGCAGATACGCAGTATTTT. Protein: CASSRGTSGSADTQYF.

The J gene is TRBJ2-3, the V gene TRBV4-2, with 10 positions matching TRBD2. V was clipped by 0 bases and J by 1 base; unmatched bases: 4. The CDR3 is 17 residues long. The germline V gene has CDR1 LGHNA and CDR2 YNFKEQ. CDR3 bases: TGTGCCAGCAGCCAAGATTCAGGGACTAGCGGCACAGATACGCAGTATTTT. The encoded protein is CASSQDSGTSGTDTQYF.

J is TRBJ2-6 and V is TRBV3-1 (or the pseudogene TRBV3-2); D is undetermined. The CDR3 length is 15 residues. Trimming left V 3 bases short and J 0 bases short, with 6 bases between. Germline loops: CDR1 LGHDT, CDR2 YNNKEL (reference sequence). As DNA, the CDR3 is TGTGCCAGCAGCCACCCGGGCTCTGGGGCCAACGTCCTGACTTTC. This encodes CASSHPGSGANVLTF.

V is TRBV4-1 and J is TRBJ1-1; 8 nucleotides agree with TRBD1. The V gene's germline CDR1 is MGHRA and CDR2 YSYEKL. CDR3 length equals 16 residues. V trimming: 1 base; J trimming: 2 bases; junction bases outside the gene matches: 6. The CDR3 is CASSQGVQGVNTEAFF. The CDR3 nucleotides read TGCGCCAGCAGCCAAGGGGTACAGGGGGTAAACACTGAAGCTTTCTTT.

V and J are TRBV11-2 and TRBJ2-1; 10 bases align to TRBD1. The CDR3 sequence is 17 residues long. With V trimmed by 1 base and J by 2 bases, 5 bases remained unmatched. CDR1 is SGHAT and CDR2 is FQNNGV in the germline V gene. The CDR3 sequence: CASSLVPTGGAYNEQFF. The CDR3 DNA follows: TGTGCCAGCAGCTTAGTGCCGACAGGGGGCGCCTACAATGAGCAGTTCTTC.

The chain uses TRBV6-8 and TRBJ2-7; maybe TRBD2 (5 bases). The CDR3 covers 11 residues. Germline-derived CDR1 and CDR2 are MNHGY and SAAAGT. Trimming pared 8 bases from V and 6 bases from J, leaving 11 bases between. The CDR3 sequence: CASGLRAEQYV. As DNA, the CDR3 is TGTGCCAGCGGACTTCGCGCCGAGCAGTACGTC.

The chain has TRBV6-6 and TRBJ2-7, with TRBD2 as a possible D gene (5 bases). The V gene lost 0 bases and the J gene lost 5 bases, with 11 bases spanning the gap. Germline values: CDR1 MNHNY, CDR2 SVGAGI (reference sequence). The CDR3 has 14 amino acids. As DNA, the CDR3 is TGTGCCAGCAGTTACTCGAGGCCCGGGGACGAGCAGTACTTC. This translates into CASSYSRPGDEQYF.

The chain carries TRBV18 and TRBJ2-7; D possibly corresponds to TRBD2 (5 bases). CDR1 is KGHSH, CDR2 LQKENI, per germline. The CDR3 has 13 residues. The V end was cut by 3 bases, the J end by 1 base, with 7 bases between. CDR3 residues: CASSPAGSYEQYV. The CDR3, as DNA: TGTGCCAGCTCACCCGCGGGTTCCTACGAGCAGTACGTC.

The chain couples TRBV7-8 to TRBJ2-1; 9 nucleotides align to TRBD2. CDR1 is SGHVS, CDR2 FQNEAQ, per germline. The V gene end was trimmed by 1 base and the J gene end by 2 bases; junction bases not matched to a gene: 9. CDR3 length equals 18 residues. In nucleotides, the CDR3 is TGTGCCAGCAGCTTAGTGTCCCAAGCGGGAGGACCCTACAATGAGCAGTTCTTC. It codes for CASSLVSQAGGPYNEQFF.

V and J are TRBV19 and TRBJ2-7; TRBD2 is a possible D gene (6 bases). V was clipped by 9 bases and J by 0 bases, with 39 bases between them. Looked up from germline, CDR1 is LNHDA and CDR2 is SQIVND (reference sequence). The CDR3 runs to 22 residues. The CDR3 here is CASRTPRPTLRVGGPSSYEQYV. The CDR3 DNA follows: TGTGCCAGCAGGACCCCTCGTCCAACTCTCCGGGTGGGAGGTCCCAGCTCCTACGAGCAGTACGTC.

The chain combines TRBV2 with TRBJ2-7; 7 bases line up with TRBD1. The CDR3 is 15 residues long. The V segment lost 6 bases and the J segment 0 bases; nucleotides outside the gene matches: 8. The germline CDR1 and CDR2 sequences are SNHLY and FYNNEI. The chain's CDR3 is CASRARQGSSYEQYF. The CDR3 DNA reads TGTGCCAGCAGAGCCCGACAGGGTAGCTCCTACGAGCAGTACTTC.

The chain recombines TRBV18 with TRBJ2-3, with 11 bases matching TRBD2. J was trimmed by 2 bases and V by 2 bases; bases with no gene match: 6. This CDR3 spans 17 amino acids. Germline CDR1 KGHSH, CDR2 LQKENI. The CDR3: CASSPGTSGFFTDTQYF. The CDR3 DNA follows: TGTGCCAGCTCACCAGGGACTAGCGGATTTTTCACAGATACGCAGTATTTT.

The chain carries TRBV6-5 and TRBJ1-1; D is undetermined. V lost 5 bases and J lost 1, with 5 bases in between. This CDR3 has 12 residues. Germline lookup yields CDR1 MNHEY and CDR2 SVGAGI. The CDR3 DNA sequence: TGTGCCAGCAGTACTCCGAACACTGAAGCTTTCTTT. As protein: CASSTPNTEAFF.